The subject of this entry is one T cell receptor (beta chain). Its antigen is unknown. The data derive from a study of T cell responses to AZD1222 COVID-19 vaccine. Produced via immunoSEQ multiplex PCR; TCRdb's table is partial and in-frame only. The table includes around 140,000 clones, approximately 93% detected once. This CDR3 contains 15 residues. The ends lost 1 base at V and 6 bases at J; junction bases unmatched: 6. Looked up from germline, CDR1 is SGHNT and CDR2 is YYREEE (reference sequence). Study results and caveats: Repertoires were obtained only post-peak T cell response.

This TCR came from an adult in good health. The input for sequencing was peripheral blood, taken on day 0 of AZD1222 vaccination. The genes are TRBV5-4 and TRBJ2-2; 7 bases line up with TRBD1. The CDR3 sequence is CASSLTTGAAGELFF. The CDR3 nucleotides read TGTGCCAGCAGCTTGACCACAGGGGCTGCCGGGGAGCTGTTTTTT.